The rows below give T cell receptor beta chains drawn from one sample of a study of blood T cell repertoires in COVID-19. Sequenced by immunoSEQ multiplex PCR; TCRdb stores in-frame clones only, minus some. There are 300,000 to 350,000 clones in the sample; about 90% occur only once, and approximately 7.4% lies in the top ten. Sequenced sample: peripheral blood. The receptors were gathered from a woman aged 70-85 years with COVID-19, enrolled during active disease. CDR3s include the opening cysteine and the closing phenylalanine or tryptophan. The D gene is left open where the match is weak. Some rows have no size entry. The others give once, few or many, or a class for an expanded clone.

v_call	d_call	j_call	clone_size	cdr3_nt	cdr3_aa
TRBV9	TRBD1	TRBJ2-2	once	TGTGCCAGCAGCGCCTCGGGACAGATAAACACCGGGGAGCTGTTTTTT	CASSASGQINTGELFF
TRBV18	TRBD1	TRBJ1-1	.	TGTGCCAGCTCGCAAGACAGGGGAACTCGCTCGGAAGCTTTCTTT	CASSQDRGTRSEAFF
TRBV5-1	TRBD1	TRBJ1-1	.	TGCGCCAGCAGCTTGACCGCCGGACAGGGTTCAACTGAAGCTTTCTTT	CASSLTAGQGSTEAFF
TRBV7-9	.	TRBJ2-3	.	TGTGCCAGCAGCTTAGCCCGCCTGGACAGCTTCAAAAAGGATACGCAGTATTTT	CASSLARLDSFKKDTQYF
TRBV9	.	TRBJ1-4	.	TGTGCCAGCAGCCCCCGACCGGAGCAGGAAAAACTGTTTTTT	CASSPRPEQEKLFF
TRBV5-1	TRBD1	TRBJ2-2	.	TGCGCCAGCAGCCTGGGGACAGAGAACACCGGGGAGCTGTTTTTT	CASSLGTENTGELFF
TRBV30	TRBD1	TRBJ1-3	.	TGTGCCTGCCAACAGGGGCAGAGCTCTGGAAACACCATATATTTT	CACQQGQSSGNTIYF
TRBV4-3	.	TRBJ1-4	.	TGCGCCAGCAGCCAAGGTGGGCGGGCTAATGAAAAACTGTTTTTT	CASSQGGRANEKLFF
TRBV2	.	TRBJ1-5	.	TGTGCCAGCGTGAACTCGCCCAATCAGCCCCAGCATTTT	CASVNSPNQPQHF
TRBV28	TRBD2	TRBJ2-1	.	TGTGCCAGCAGTCCTTCGGGGGGTGGGTACAATGAGCAGTTCTTC	CASSPSGGGYNEQFF
TRBV5-4	TRBD1	TRBJ2-5	.	TGTGCCAGCAGCCGAGGGACAGGGACCCAAGAGACCCAGTACTTC	CASSRGTGTQETQYF
TRBV18	TRBD1	TRBJ2-3	.	TGTGCCAGCTCACCCCGGACAGGGGATGCAGATACGCAGTATTTT	CASSPRTGDADTQYF
TRBV5-1	.	TRBJ1-1	.	TGCGCCAGCACCGGTATGAACACTGAAGCTTTCTTT	CASTGMNTEAFF
TRBV6-5	TRBD1	TRBJ1-2	.	TGTGCCAGCAGTTACAAGGACAGGAGGACCTTC	CASSYKDRRTF
TRBV19	TRBD1	TRBJ2-7	.	TGTGCCAGTAGTCTCCCGGACAGGGTGAGCTCCTACGAGCAGTACTTC	CASSLPDRVSSYEQYF
TRBV18	.	TRBJ1-1	.	TGTGCCAGCTCAAAACAGGGTCAAGTGGGTGAAGCTTTCTTT	CASSKQGQVGEAFF
TRBV7-8	TRBD1	TRBJ2-7	.	TGTGCCAGCAGCGCCCTCCGACAGGGCTACGAGCAGTGCTTC	CASSALRQGYEQCF
TRBV13	TRBD1	TRBJ1-1	once	TGTGCCAGCAGCTCACGGAATTGGACAGGGAGCACTGAAGCTTTCTTT	CASSSRNWTGSTEAFF
TRBV5-8	TRBD2	TRBJ2-5	.	TGTGCCAGCAGAAATACGCTAGCGGGAGAGCAAGAGACCCAGTACTTC	CASRNTLAGEQETQYF
TRBV9	.	TRBJ2-3	.	TGTGCCAGCAGCGTAGCTTTAACAGGCACAGATACGCAGTATTTT	CASSVALTGTDTQYF
TRBV7-6	TRBD1	TRBJ2-3	.	TGTGCCAGCAGCTTAGCTGGACAGGGGACAGATACGCAGTATTTT	CASSLAGQGTDTQYF
TRBV28	TRBD2	TRBJ2-3	.	TGTGCCAGCAGTTTGGCACTAGCGGGGTCCCTAACAGATACGCAGTATTTT	CASSLALAGSLTDTQYF
TRBV29-1	TRBD2	TRBJ2-7	.	TGCAGCGTTGAACTAGCGGTACCCTCTTCCTACGAGCAGTACTTC	CSVELAVPSSYEQYF
TRBV24-1	TRBD2	TRBJ2-3	.	TGTGCCACCAGTGATTTGGGGACTAGCGGGGGGCCAGATACGCAGTATTTT	CATSDLGTSGGPDTQYF
TRBV19	TRBD2	TRBJ2-1	.	TGTGCCAGTAGCACTGGACTAGCGGGGATTAATGAGCAGTTCTTC	CASSTGLAGINEQFF
TRBV15	.	TRBJ1-2	.	TGTGCCACCAGCAAGGGCCTCCGGGGTGGCTACACCTTC	CATSKGLRGGYTF
TRBV2	.	TRBJ1-4	.	TGTGCCAGCAGTGACCTCCCTGGCAGGGCGGTTTTT	CASSDLPGRAVF
TRBV10-3	.	TRBJ1-2	.	TGTGCCATCAGTGAGTCAAAGGAGGTGGGCTATGGCTACACCTTC	CAISESKEVGYGYTF
TRBV11-3	TRBD1	TRBJ2-7	.	TGTGCCAGCAGCTGGGGGGACAGGGATTTGAACGAGCAGTACTTC	CASSWGDRDLNEQYF
TRBV13	TRBD2	TRBJ2-5	.	TGTGCCAGCAGCTCCCATGAGGGAGGGAAAGAGACCCAGTACTTC	CASSSHEGGKETQYF
TRBV13	TRBD1	TRBJ2-1	.	TGTGCCAGCAGCCCGAACGAGGGGGCGTCCTACAATGAGCAGTTCTTC	CASSPNEGASYNEQFF
TRBV9	.	TRBJ2-2	.	TGTGCCAGCAGCGTGCCGGGACAATTAGCGGGCGGGGAGCTGTTTTTT	CASSVPGQLAGGELFF
TRBV7-9	TRBD1	TRBJ1-4	.	TGTGCCAGCAGCTTAGCGGGGACAGGGGGCCTAGAAAAACTGTTTTTT	CASSLAGTGGLEKLFF
TRBV27	.	TRBJ1-2	.	TGTGCCAGCAGTTTATTTAACACCGGGGTTGGCTACACCTTC	CASSLFNTGVGYTF
TRBV5-1	TRBD1	TRBJ2-2	.	TGCGCCAGCAGCTTGGGACAGGGGGTCATAGCCGGGGAGCTGTTTTTT	CASSLGQGVIAGELFF
TRBV18	.	TRBJ1-1	.	TGTGCCAGCTCGCCGAGAAATTTTGAAGCTTTCTTT	CASSPRNFEAFF
TRBV6-2/TRBV6-3	.	TRBJ1-2	.	TGTGCCAGCAGTTACCGGACAGACTATGGCTACACCTTC	CASSYRTDYGYTF
TRBV7-8	.	TRBJ2-5	.	TGTGCCAGCTCGGGCAGGGCCGAGACCCAGTACTTC	CASSGRAETQYF
TRBV5-6	.	TRBJ1-2	.	TGTGCCAGCAGCTTGCAACAGGGTAACTATGGCTACACCTTC	CASSLQQGNYGYTF
TRBV3-1/TRBV3-2	.	TRBJ1-2	.	TGTGCCAGCAGCCAAGATCCCCGGCGGGGGTGGGGGAACTATGGCTACACCTTC	CASSQDPRRGWGNYGYTF
TRBV5-1	TRBD1	TRBJ2-2	.	TGCGCCAGCAGCTTCTCAGGGGGTAACGGGGAGCTGTTTTTT	CASSFSGGNGELFF
TRBV23-1	TRBD1	TRBJ1-3	.	TGCGCCAGCAGTCTCCACCCCAGGGGGATCTCTGGAAACACCATATATTTT	CASSLHPRGISGNTIYF
TRBV24-1	.	TRBJ2-7	.	TGTGCCACCAGTGCTAGAGGGCTCGAGCAGTACTTC	CATSARGLEQYF
TRBV7-9	.	TRBJ1-5	.	TGTGCCAGCAGCTTAGTGGGGGCTGGACAGCCCCAGCATTTT	CASSLVGAGQPQHF
TRBV2	.	TRBJ1-1	.	TGTGCCAGCAGTGAAGCGGGACTTGAAGCTTTCTTT	CASSEAGLEAFF
TRBV18	.	TRBJ2-2	.	TGTGCCAGCTGCCCGGGACAGAACACCGGGGAGCTGTTTTTT	CASCPGQNTGELFF
TRBV28	.	TRBJ2-2	.	TGTGCCAGCGGTAGCCTCAGCACCGGGGAGCTGTTTTTT	CASGSLSTGELFF
TRBV2	TRBD2	TRBJ2-5	.	TGTGCCCAGCGATTAGCGGGGATGGAGACCCAGTACTTC	CAQRLAGMETQYF